The 6 T cell receptor beta chains presented below share a single source sample, sequenced in a study of human T cells and chemical hapten exposure. Time point noted: patch test 3, about 24 weeks after DPC sensitization. Treatment reported: therapeutic diphenylcyclopropenone sensitization with weekly scalp DPC. From the RACE reads, TCRdb called clonotypes with MiXCR, one entry per CDR3 protein. The data show tens of thousands of distinct CDR3 sequences, approximately 9.9% seen once. The specimen was whole blood, collected in connection with sensitization to the hapten diphenylcyclopropenone (DPC). Receptors were obtained from a woman in her twenties or thirties with alopecia areata. Some clones in this sample may be carry-over from other donors' samples.

This clonotype was seen many times. V usage is TRBV6-2 or TRBV6-3 and J usage is TRBJ2-1, with TRBD1 matching over 7 bases. The ends lost 0 bases at V and 2 bases at J; junction bases unmatched: 1. The CDR3 has 15 amino acids. Germline values: CDR1 MNHEY, CDR2 SVGEGT. Here the CDR3 reads CASSYSGTAYNEQFF. In DNA, the CDR3 is TGTGCCAGCAGTTACTCCGGGACAGCCTACAATGAGCAGTTCTTC.

In its sample, this clonotype was seen many times. CDR3 nucleotides: TGCGCCAGCAGCCAAGGGCTAGCGGGAGGGCCTTACAACTCCTACAATGAGCAGTTCTTC. Translated: CASSQGLAGGPYNSYNEQFF. The chain is built from TRBV4-3 and TRBJ2-1; 12 nucleotides match TRBD2. CDR1 and CDR2 (germline): LGHNA, YSLEER. There are 20 residues in the CDR3. V lost 1 base and J lost 0; bases outside the gene matches: 10.

The genes are TRBV29-1 and TRBJ2-5; 7 positions agree with TRBD2. CDR1 is SQVTM, CDR2 ANQGSEA, per germline. The CDR3 covers 15 residues. The V gene end was trimmed by 0 bases and the J gene end by 5 bases; junction bases not matched to a gene: 9. CDR3 amino acids: CSVEDHGRPGETQYF. CDR3 nucleotide sequence: TGCAGCGTTGAAGATCACGGGAGGCCCGGTGAGACCCAGTACTTC.

This clonotype was seen many times. The chain is built from TRBV5-8 and TRBJ2-3, with TRBD1 matching over 11 bases. Germline V CDR1 and CDR2: SGHTS, YDEGEE. The ends lost 4 bases at V and 7 bases at J; junction bases unmatched: 20. This CDR3 contains 19 residues. CDR3 nucleotides: TGTGCCAGCAGCGCGGACAGGGGGCGAATTAGCGGGAGCAGTAATACGCAGTATTTT. Its translation is CASSADRGRISGSSNTQYF.

In its sample, this clonotype was seen a few times. This sequence joins TRBV5-1 and TRBJ1-3; D ambiguous. The CDR3 covers 16 residues. The V gene's germline CDR1 is SGHRS and CDR2 YFSETQ. The V end was cut by 2 bases, the J end by 0 bases, with 12 bases between. CDR3 amino acids: CASSFEQLSSGNTIYF. CDR3 nucleotides: TGCGCCAGCAGCTTTGAACAGTTGAGCTCTGGAAACACCATATATTTT.

The chain combines TRBV29-1 with TRBJ2-3, with a weak D call TRBD1 (6 bases). CDR3 size: 13 residues. V was pared by 4 bases and J by 0 bases, with 8 bases between. In germline, CDR1 is SQVTM, CDR2 ANQGSEA. The CDR3 sequence is CSVVGASTDTQYF. As DNA, the CDR3 is TGCAGCGTTGTGGGGGCTAGCACAGATACGCAGTATTTT.